This TCR beta chain emerged from a study of metastatic and nonmetastatic thyroid tumors. Study-level results: Significantly higher TCR beta diversity was reportedly seen in malignant thyroid tumors than benign nodules, in blood and tumor.

As to this clone: Its antigen is undetermined.

The CDR3 runs to 15 residues. CDR1 and CDR2 (germline): SGHTS, YDEGEE. Trimming removed 3 bases from V and 0 bases from J, with 10 bases in between. Per the original data handling: A classifier for distant metastasis in papillary thyroid cancer was constructed using CDR3 differences observed across clinicopathological groups. TCRdb used MiXCR to call clones anew from the PCR reads. These V and J calls derive from TCRdb rather than the authors' analysis. Of about 11,000 clones listed, 25% to 30% are singletons. No patient had received any treatment before thyroid surgery. The sequencing input was tumor tissue. J is TRBJ1-3 and V is TRBV5-8; no definite D call. This clonotype was sampled from a female donor with papillary thyroid cancer or a benign thyroid nodule (not recorded which). Some clones in this sample may be carry-over from other donors' samples. For the CDR3, the DNA is TGTGCCAGCAGCTCCATAACATACTCTGGAAACACCATATATTTT. Translating gives CASSSITYSGNTIYF.